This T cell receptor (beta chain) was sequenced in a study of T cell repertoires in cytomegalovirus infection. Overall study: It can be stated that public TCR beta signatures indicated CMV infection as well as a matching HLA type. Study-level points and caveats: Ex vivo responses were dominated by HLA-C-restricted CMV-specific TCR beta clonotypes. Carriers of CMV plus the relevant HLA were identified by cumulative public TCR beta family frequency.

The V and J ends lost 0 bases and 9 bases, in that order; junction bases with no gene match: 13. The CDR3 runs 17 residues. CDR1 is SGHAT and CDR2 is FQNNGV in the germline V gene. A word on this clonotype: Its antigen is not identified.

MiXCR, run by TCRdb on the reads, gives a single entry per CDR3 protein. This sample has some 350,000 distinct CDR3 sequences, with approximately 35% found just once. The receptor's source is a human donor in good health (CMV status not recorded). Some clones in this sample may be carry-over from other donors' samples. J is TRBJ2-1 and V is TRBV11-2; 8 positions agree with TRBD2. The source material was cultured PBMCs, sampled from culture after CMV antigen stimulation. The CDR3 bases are TGTGCCAGCAGCTTAGAACCTTGGCGGGAGGATTTTTTTGAGCAGTTCTTC. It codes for CASSLEPWREDFFEQFF. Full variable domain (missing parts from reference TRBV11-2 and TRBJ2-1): EAGVAQSPRYKIIEKRQSVAFWCNPISGHATLYWYQQILGQGPKLLIQFQNNGVVDDSQLPKDRFSAERLKGVDSTLKIQPAKLEDSAVYLCASSLEPWREDFFEQFFGPGTRLTVL.